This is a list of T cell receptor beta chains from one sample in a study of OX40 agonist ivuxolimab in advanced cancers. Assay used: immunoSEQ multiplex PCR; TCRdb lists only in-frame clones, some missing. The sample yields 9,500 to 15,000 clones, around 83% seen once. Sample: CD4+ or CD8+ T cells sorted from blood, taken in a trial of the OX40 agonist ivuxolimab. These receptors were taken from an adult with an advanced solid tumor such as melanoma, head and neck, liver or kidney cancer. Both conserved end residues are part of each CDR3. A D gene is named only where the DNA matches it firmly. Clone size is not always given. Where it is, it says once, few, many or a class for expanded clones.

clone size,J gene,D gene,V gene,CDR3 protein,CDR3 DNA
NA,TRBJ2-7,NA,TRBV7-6,CASSPLGAYEQYF,TGTGCCAGCAGCCCCCTGGGGGCCTACGAGCAGTACTTC
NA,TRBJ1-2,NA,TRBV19,CASSIYSGNYGYTF,TGTGCCAGTAGTATATACAGCGGAAACTATGGCTACACCTTC
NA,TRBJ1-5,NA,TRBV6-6,CASSYSGVDQPQHF,TGTGCCAGCAGTTACTCTGGGGTGGATCAGCCCCAGCATTTT
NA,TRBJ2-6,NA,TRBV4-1,CASKLTASGANVLTF,TGCGCCAGCAAGCTAACAGCCTCTGGGGCCAACGTCCTGACTTTC
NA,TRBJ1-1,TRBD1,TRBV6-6,CASSVTGEGVEAFF,TGTGCCAGCAGTGTGACAGGGGAGGGGGTTGAAGCTTTCTTT
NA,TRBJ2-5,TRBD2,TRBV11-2,CASSEGLAGLQETQYF,TGTGCCAGCAGTGAAGGACTAGCGGGGCTCCAAGAGACCCAGTACTTC
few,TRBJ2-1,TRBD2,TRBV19,CASSIYLAGPFSYNEQFF,TGTGCCAGTAGTATATACCTAGCGGGGCCCTTCTCCTACAATGAGCAGTTCTTC
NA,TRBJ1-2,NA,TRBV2,CASSEGGIGYTF,TGTGCCAGCAGTGAAGGGGGGATTGGCTACACCTTC
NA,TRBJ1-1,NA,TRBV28,CASSLGLGGMNTEAFF,TGTGCCAGCAGTTTAGGATTGGGGGGGATGAACACTGAAGCTTTCTTT
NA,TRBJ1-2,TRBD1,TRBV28,CASRPGQGRVYGYTF,TGTGCCAGCAGACCCGGACAGGGACGAGTCTATGGCTACACCTTC
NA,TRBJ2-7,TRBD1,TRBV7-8,CASSLAPGQGEYEQYF,TGTGCCAGCAGCTTAGCGCCGGGACAGGGGGAGTACGAGCAGTACTTC
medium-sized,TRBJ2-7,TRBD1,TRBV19,CASSILGQGGGEQYF,TGTGCCAGTAGTATCTTGGGACAGGGAGGTGGCGAGCAGTACTTC
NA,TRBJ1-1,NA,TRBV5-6,CASSLSGVGNTEAFF,TGTGCCAGCAGCTTGAGTGGGGTGGGTAACACTGAAGCTTTCTTT
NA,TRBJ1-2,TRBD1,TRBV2,CASSPGQGPGFYRGYTF,TGTGCCAGCAGTCCGGGACAGGGTCCGGGGTTTTATCGTGGCTACACCTTC
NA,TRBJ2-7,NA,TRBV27,CASSLQGALGLGSYEQYF,TGTGCCAGCAGTCTCCAGGGCGCCCTAGGGTTAGGCTCCTACGAGCAGTACTTC
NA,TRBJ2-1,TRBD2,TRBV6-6,CASRPLGLAGMDEQFF,TGTGCCAGCAGGCCCTTGGGACTAGCGGGGATGGATGAGCAGTTCTTC
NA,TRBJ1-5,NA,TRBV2,CASSEALTANQPQHF,TGTGCCAGCAGTGAAGCGCTAACGGCGAATCAGCCCCAGCATTTT
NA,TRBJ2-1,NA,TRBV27,CASSLGPPDYNEQFF,TGTGCCAGCAGTTTAGGGCCGCCGGACTACAATGAGCAGTTCTTC